Reported below is one T cell receptor (beta chain). Sequencing used immunoSEQ multiplex PCR; TCRdb keeps in-frame clones, though not all of them. Altogether hundreds of thousands of clones are present, roughly nine tenths being singletons, with the ten largest covering over 1.3%. Trimming stripped 2 bases from V and 0 bases from J, with 19 bases between. The CDR3 extends over 18 amino acids. CDR1 MNHEY and CDR2 SVGEGT come from the germline V gene. The treatment was: 19 received Ad26.COV2.S at low or high dose, single or two shots; about five received placebo; per-sample allocation not given. The study sampled participants on day 63 after the first vaccine or placebo injection. The data were taken from a study of Ad26.COV2.S vaccination and SARS-CoV-2 variants.

This receptor was identified in a person aged 18-60 years who received the Ad26.COV2.S COVID-19 vaccine or a placebo. This rearrangement joins TRBV6-2 or TRBV6-3 to TRBJ1-2; weak D call: TRBD1 (5 bases). The sample in question was peripheral blood, obtained in a trial of Ad26.COV2.S vaccine versus placebo. CDR3 sequence: CASSYIGMKTDANYGYTF. The CDR3, as DNA: TGTGCCAGCAGTTACATTGGGATGAAGACAGATGCTAACTATGGCTACACCTTC.